Following are 28 T cell receptor beta chains from one sample sequenced in a study of cytomegalovirus exposure and HLA in healthy donors. Researchers ran the PCR with 60 Vbeta and 13 Jbeta primers. TCRdb's copy holds only in-frame clones and misses some; the assay was immunoSEQ multiplex PCR. Among under 200,000 clones, around three quarters were seen once, and the ten largest hold about 2.5%. The source material was PBMCs. The receptors originated from a woman aged 45-60 years in good health and CMV-seronegative.

The V call is TRBV29-1, the J call TRBJ2-1, with 7 bases fitting TRBD2. The CDR3 is made up of 15 amino acids. The junction had 6 bases not matched to a gene; V was cut back by 2 bases and J by 2 bases. From germline, CDR1 is SQVTM and CDR2 ANQGSEA. DNA for the CDR3: TGCAGCGTTGAATTTCTGCTAGCGGCCTACAATGAGCAGTTCTTC. The encoded protein is CSVEFLLAAYNEQFF.

The chain joins TRBV11-2 to TRBJ1-1; 8 bases agree with TRBD1. This CDR3 has 14 residues. Germline V gene data show CDR1 as SGHAT and CDR2 as FQNNGV. V shed 5 bases and J 0 bases; nucleotides not matched to a gene: 2. CDR3 amino acids: CASSMDRVNTEAFF. For the CDR3, the DNA is TGTGCCAGCAGCATGGACAGGGTGAACACTGAAGCTTTCTTT.

This rearrangement joins TRBV10-1 to TRBJ1-1; maybe TRBD1 (5 bases). V was pared by 10 bases and J by 8 bases, with 11 bases between. The CDR3 contains 10 residues. Germline CDR1 is WNHNN and CDR2 is SYGVQD (reference sequence). CDR3 in amino acids: CATSPGEAFF. The CDR3 DNA is TGCGCCACCTCGCCAGGGGAAGCTTTCTTT.

As regards this clone: The sample carries other DNA sequences with the same CDR3. V and J are TRBV14 and TRBJ1-6; 8 nucleotides align to TRBD1. V lost 1 base and J lost 8; bases outside the gene matches: 7. There are 16 residues in the CDR3. Germline V gene lookup returns CDR1 SGHDN and CDR2 FVKESK. DNA of the CDR3: TGTGCCAGCAGCCAAGGAGGTCAGGGGGCTTATTCACCCCTCCACTTT. Its translation: CASSQGGQGAYSPLHF.

J is TRBJ2-3 and V is TRBV5-1, with D possibly being TRBD2 (6 bases). The CDR3 loop spans 16 amino acids. V was clipped by 0 bases and J by 1 base, with 12 bases between them. The germline gives CDR1 SGHRS, CDR2 YFSETQ. The CDR3 here is CASSLGAGTGTDTQYF. The CDR3 nucleotides read TGCGCCAGCAGCTTGGGGGCGGGGACCGGCACAGATACGCAGTATTTT.

The chain carries TRBV18 and TRBJ1-6; no firm D call. From germline, CDR1 is KGHSH and CDR2 LQKENI. This CDR3 is 16 amino acids long. V was pared by 3 bases and J by 0 bases, with 9 bases between. DNA for the CDR3: TGTGCCAGCTCACCTGAACTTAGCTCCTATAATTCACCCCTCCACTTT. Translating it yields CASSPELSSYNSPLHF.

The V call is TRBV9, the J call TRBJ1-1, with D unclear. The germline V and J ends were trimmed by 0 bases and 0 bases, with 9 bases remaining between them. Germline loops: CDR1 SGDLS, CDR2 YYNGEE. CDR3 length equals 15 residues. The CDR3 loop is CASSVGVGVNTEAFF. DNA for the CDR3: TGTGCCAGCAGCGTAGGCGTCGGAGTGAACACTGAAGCTTTCTTT.

This chain connects TRBV5-1 to TRBJ2-7, with a weak D call TRBD1 (6 bases). Germline V gene data show CDR1 as SGHRS and CDR2 as YFSETQ. Between the trimmed V and J ends, which lost 3 bases and 3 bases, there was a span of 13 bases. The CDR3 sequence is 14 residues long. CDR3 sequence reads: CASSSKQGFYEQYF. In nucleotides, the CDR3 is TGCGCCAGCAGCTCGAAACAGGGTTTCTACGAGCAGTACTTC.

Only one count was recorded for this clone. The V and J genes are TRBV5-1 and TRBJ2-5, with D possibly TRBD1 on 6 matching bases. The V and J ends lost 0 bases and 5 bases respectively, with 14 bases between them. The CDR3 is 15 residues long. Germline lookup yields CDR1 SGHRS and CDR2 YFSETQ. The DNA of the CDR3 is TGCGCCAGCAGCTTGGGGTATAGGACAGAGGAGACCCAGTACTTC. Translating gives CASSLGYRTEETQYF.

The gene calls are TRBV28 and TRBJ1-1; perhaps TRBD1 as D (5 bases). This CDR3 spans 14 amino acids. The ends were cut back, 5 bases at V and 2 bases at J, with 12 bases in the middle. Germline-derived CDR1 and CDR2 are MDHEN and SYDVKM. As DNA, the CDR3 is TGTGCCAGCAGTCTGTGGGGGGAAAACACTGAAGCTTTCTTT. As protein: CASSLWGENTEAFF.

The J gene is TRBJ2-1, the V gene TRBV7-8, with TRBD1 identical over 7 bases. Germline values: CDR1 SGHVS, CDR2 FQNEAQ. The CDR3 length is 15 residues. V gave up 5 bases and J gave up 6 bases; unmatched junction bases: 10. Written as DNA, the CDR3 is TGTGCCAGCAGCGCACGGACAGGAAGACCCAATGAGCAGTTCTTC. Translated, it gives CASSARTGRPNEQFF.

V usage is TRBV28 and J usage is TRBJ2-7; D perhaps matches TRBD1 (6 bases). Trimming pared 6 bases from V and 2 bases from J, leaving 11 bases between. Germline V gives CDR1 MDHEN, CDR2 SYDVKM. The CDR3 sequence is 13 residues long. The chain's CDR3 is CASRRTATYEQYF. The CDR3 nucleotides are TGTGCCAGCAGGAGGACAGCCACCTACGAGCAGTACTTC.

CDR3 sequence (DNA): TGCGCCAGCAGCTGGGGGCCTAGCACAGATACGCAGTATTTT. Encoded protein: CASSWGPSTDTQYF. The chain recombines TRBV5-1 with TRBJ2-3; D is possibly TRBD1 (6 bases). Trimming shortened V by 3 bases and J by 0 bases, and 8 bases separated the two germline ends. The CDR3 runs 14 residues. Germline CDR1 and CDR2: SGHRS and YFSETQ.

In its sample, this clone was seen once. The chain couples TRBV7-2 to TRBJ1-3, with D hard to call. Per the germline V gene, CDR1 is SGHTA and CDR2 is FQGNSA. Trimming removed 1 base from V and 0 bases from J, with 7 bases in between. The CDR3 is 15 residues long. The CDR3 here is CASSLGGNSGNTIYF. The CDR3 region has the DNA TGTGCCAGCAGCTTAGGCGGCAACTCTGGAAACACCATATATTTT.

This rearrangement joins TRBV2 to TRBJ1-5; D call uncertain. The V end was cut by 7 bases, the J end by 1 base, with 14 bases between. The CDR3 runs to 15 residues. Germline CDR1 SNHLY, CDR2 FYNNEI. Here the CDR3 reads CASKEGGLSNQPQHF. CDR3 DNA: TGTGCCAGCAAAGAGGGAGGGTTAAGCAATCAGCCCCAGCATTTT.

This chain connects TRBV4-1 to TRBJ1-2, with D possibly matching TRBD1 (5 bases). The CDR3 sequence is 14 residues long. Germline-derived CDR1 and CDR2 are MGHRA and YSYEKL. V lost 0 bases to trimming and J lost 7 bases, with 12 bases between them. The CDR3 is CASSQDQKTGGYTF. The CDR3 DNA is TGCGCCAGCAGCCAAGATCAGAAAACAGGTGGCTACACCTTC.

The rearrangement uses TRBV4-3 and TRBJ1-1; unclear D gene. The germline CDR1 and CDR2 sequences are LGHNA and YSLEER. The CDR3 is 15 residues long. Trimming shortened V by 0 bases and J by 4 bases, and 12 bases separated the two germline ends. DNA of the CDR3: TGCGCCAGCAGCCAAGAGTCAACCCGCGGCACTGAAGCTTTCTTT. Residues: CASSQESTRGTEAFF.

The chain couples TRBV27 to TRBJ2-3; 11 bases are shared with TRBD2. V was pared by 6 bases and J by 2 bases, with 19 bases of the junction left unmatched. This CDR3 region has 20 residues. From germline, CDR1 is MNHEY and CDR2 SMNVEV (reference sequence). CDR3 residues: CASSPWGLGLAGGNTDTQYF. DNA of the CDR3: TGTGCCAGCAGCCCATGGGGGCTCGGGCTAGCGGGGGGCAACACAGATACGCAGTATTTT.

The V call is TRBV27, the J call TRBJ1-2, with 7 bases that match TRBD1. Per the germline V gene, CDR1 is MNHEY and CDR2 is SMNVEV (reference sequence). The CDR3 is 14 residues long. V shed 3 bases and J 4 bases; nucleotides not matched to a gene: 5. The CDR3 loop reads CASSLTRGTYGYTF. The CDR3 DNA sequence: TGTGCCAGCAGTTTGACCAGGGGGACCTATGGCTACACCTTC.

The V and J genes are TRBV7-9 and TRBJ1-1; tentative D call: TRBD1 (5 bases). V lost 2 bases and J lost 3, with 7 bases in between. The CDR3 has 13 residues. Germline-derived CDR1 and CDR2 are SEHNR and FQNEAQ (reference sequence). The CDR3 protein is CASSLQGDTEAFF. The DNA of the CDR3 is TGTGCCAGCAGCTTACAGGGCGACACTGAAGCTTTCTTT. The entire variable domain, with the rest obtained from reference TRBV7-9 and TRBJ1-1, is as follows: DTGVSQNPRHKITKRGQNVTFRCDPISEHNRLYWYRQTLGQGPEFLTYFQNEAQLEKSRLLSDRFSAERPKGSFSTLEIQRTEQGDSAMYLCASSLQGDTEAFFGQGTRLTVV.

This sequence joins TRBV28 and TRBJ1-1; tentative D call: TRBD1 (6 bases). This CDR3 is 16 amino acids long. V was shortened by 2 bases and J by 1 base, with 14 bases between the two germline ends. Germline lookup yields CDR1 MDHEN and CDR2 SYDVKM. CDR3: CASSLRKDRKNTEAFF. CDR3 sequence (DNA): TGTGCCAGCAGTTTACGAAAGGACAGAAAGAACACTGAAGCTTTCTTT.

The gene calls are TRBV27 and TRBJ2-1, with a tentative D call TRBD2 (5 bases). The germline V gene has CDR1 MNHEY and CDR2 SMNVEV (reference sequence). V lost 2 bases and J 4 bases, leaving 18 bases between the germline ends. The CDR3 runs to 17 residues. The CDR3 here is CASSLTPLEAVYNEQFF. The CDR3 nucleotides are TGTGCCAGCAGTTTAACCCCCCTAGAAGCGGTGTACAATGAGCAGTTCTTC.

The chain is built from TRBV6-1 and TRBJ1-1; D may be TRBD1 (6 bases). The germline V and J ends were trimmed by 2 bases and 1 base, with 11 bases remaining between them. Germline V lookup: CDR1 MNHNS, CDR2 SASEGT. The CDR3 contains 15 residues. CDR3 DNA sequence: TGTGCCAGCAGTGAACCGGGACATCCGAACACTGAAGCTTTCTTT. This translates into CASSEPGHPNTEAFF.

The chain employs TRBV7-2 and TRBJ2-1; 7 bases line up with TRBD2. V was pared by 5 bases and J by 4 bases, with 5 bases of the junction left unmatched. Germline V gene lookup returns CDR1 SGHTA and CDR2 FQGNSA. The CDR3 has 14 residues. The CDR3 nucleotides read TGTGCCAGCAGCCCGCGGACTAGTTACAATGAGCAGTTCTTC. Encoded protein: CASSPRTSYNEQFF.

This chain uses TRBV5-1 with TRBJ2-5, with TRBD1 as a possible D gene (6 bases). The tail of the sequence fits TRBJ2-7 better, so the J call may be wrong. The CDR3 totals 14 residues. Germline CDR1 reads SGHRS; CDR2 reads YFSETQ. CDR3 sequence reads: CASSSKQGFYEQYF. Written as DNA, the CDR3 is TGCGCCAGCAGCTCGAAACAGGGTTTCTACGAGCAGTACTTC.

The chain combines TRBV11-2 with TRBJ1-3; D unclear. The V gene lost 2 bases and the J gene lost 3 bases, with 8 bases spanning the gap. This CDR3 region has 14 residues. The germline CDR1 and CDR2 sequences are SGHAT and FQNNGV. The CDR3 DNA is TGTGCCAGCAGCTTAACACCCATTGGAAACACCATATATTTT. Residues: CASSLTPIGNTIYF.

This chain links TRBV19 with TRBJ1-1; D possibly corresponds to TRBD1 (5 bases). Looked up from germline, CDR1 is LNHDA and CDR2 is SQIVND (reference sequence). V lost 10 bases and J 4 bases, leaving 22 bases between the germline ends. This CDR3 spans 15 amino acids. CDR3 amino acids: CAIRPQGVGPTEAFF. The CDR3 nucleotides are TGTGCCATCCGACCCCAAGGGGTAGGGCCCACTGAAGCTTTCTTT.

This clone came up a few times. This chain connects TRBV6-4 to TRBJ2-2; D gene uncertain. Trimming removed 3 bases at V and 6 bases at J, with 8 bases between. Germline V gene sequence: CDR1 MRHNA, CDR2 SNTAGT. The CDR3 has 13 residues. The DNA for the CDR3 is TGTGCCAGCAGTGATCGGCAGGCCGGGGAGCTGTTTTTT. Translation: CASSDRQAGELFF.